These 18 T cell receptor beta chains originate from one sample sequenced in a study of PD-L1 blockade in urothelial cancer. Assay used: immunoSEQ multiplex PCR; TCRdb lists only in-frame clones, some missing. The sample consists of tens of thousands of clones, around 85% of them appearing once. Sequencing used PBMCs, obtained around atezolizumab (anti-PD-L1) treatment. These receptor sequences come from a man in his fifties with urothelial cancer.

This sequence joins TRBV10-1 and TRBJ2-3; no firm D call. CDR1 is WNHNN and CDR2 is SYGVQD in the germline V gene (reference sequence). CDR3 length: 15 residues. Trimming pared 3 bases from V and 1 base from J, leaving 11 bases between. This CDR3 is CASSEPTPGTDTQYF. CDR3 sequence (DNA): TGCGCCAGCAGTGAACCCACACCCGGCACAGATACGCAGTATTTT.

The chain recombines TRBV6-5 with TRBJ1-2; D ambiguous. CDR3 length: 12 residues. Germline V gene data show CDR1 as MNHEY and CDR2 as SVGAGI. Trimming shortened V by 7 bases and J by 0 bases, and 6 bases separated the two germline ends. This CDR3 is CASTTANYGYTF. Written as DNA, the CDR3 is TGTGCCAGCACCACGGCTAACTATGGCTACACCTTC.

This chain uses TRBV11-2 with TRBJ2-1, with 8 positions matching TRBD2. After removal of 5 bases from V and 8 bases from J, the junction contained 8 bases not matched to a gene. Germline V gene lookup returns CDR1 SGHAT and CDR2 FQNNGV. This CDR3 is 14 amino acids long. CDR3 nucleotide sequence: TGTGCCAGCAGCAACAGAGCGGGAGTCCATGAGCAGTTCTTC. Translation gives CASSNRAGVHEQFF.

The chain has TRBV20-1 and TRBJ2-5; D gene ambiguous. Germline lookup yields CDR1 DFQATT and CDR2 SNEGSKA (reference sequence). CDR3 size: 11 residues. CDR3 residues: CSPTQAETQYF. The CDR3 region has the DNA TGCAGCCCGACGCAGGCGGAGACCCAGTACTTC.

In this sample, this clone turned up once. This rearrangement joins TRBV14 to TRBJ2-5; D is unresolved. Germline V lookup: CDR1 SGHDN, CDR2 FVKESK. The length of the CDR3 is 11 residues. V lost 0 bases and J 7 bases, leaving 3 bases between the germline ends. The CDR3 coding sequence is TGTGCCAGCAGCCAAGAAGCGACCCAGTACTTC. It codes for CASSQEATQYF.

Written as DNA, the CDR3 is TGTGCCAGCAGCTTATTCCTAGGATCTAGCACAGATACGCAGTATTTT. Residues: CASSLFLGSSTDTQYF. The V and J genes are TRBV7-8 and TRBJ2-3; D is ambiguous. CDR1 and CDR2 (germline): SGHVS, FQNEAQ. Deletions cut 2 bases from V and 0 bases from J, with 12 bases between. This CDR3 is built from 16 residues.

The CDR3 DNA is TGTGCCAGTAGTATAGGCGGCTCCCCTGGAAACACCATATATTTT. Its protein is CASSIGGSPGNTIYF. The chain links TRBV19 to TRBJ1-3; D is unresolved. Trimming pared 1 base from V and 2 bases from J, leaving 9 bases between. The CDR3 is 15 residues long. Germline CDR1 and CDR2: LNHDA and SQIVND (reference sequence).

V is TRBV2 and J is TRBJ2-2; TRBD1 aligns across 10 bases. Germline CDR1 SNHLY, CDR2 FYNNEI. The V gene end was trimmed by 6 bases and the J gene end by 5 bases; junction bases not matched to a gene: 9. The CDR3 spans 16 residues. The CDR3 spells CASSLRQGARTGELFF. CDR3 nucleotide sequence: TGTGCCAGCAGCCTACGACAGGGGGCGCGGACCGGGGAGCTGTTTTTT. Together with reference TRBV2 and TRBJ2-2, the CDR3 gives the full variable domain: EPEVTQTPSHQVTQMGQEVILRCVPISNHLYFYWYRQILGQKVEFLVSFYNNEISEKSEIFDDQFSVERPDGSNFTLKIRSTKLEDSAMYFCASSLRQGARTGELFFGEGSRLTVL.

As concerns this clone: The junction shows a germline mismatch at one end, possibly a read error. The CDR3 DNA sequence: TGTGCTAGCAGCTTAGGTGACACAGGGGGTGCCGGGGAGCTGTTTTTT. Translating it yields CASSLGDTGGAGELFF. The chain carries TRBV7-7 and TRBJ2-2; 8 bases agree with TRBD1. The germline CDR1 and CDR2 sequences are SSHAT and FNYEAQ (reference sequence). The CDR3 contains 16 residues.

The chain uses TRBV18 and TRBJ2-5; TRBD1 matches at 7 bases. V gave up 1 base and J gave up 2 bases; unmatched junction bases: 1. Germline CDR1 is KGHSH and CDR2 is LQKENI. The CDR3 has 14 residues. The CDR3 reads CASSPRQGQETQYF. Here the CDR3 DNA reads TGTGCCAGCTCACCACGACAGGGTCAAGAGACCCAGTACTTC.

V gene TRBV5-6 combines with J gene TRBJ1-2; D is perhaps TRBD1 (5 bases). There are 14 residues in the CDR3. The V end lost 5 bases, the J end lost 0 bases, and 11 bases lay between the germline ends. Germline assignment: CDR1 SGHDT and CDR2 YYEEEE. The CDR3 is CASSGAETNYGYTF. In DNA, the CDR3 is TGTGCCAGCAGTGGGGCAGAAACTAACTATGGCTACACCTTC. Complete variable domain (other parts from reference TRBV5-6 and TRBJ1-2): DAGVTQSPTHLIKTRGQQVTLRCSPKSGHDTVSWYQQALGQGPQFIFQYYEEEERQRGNFPDRFSGHQFPNYSSELNVNALLLGDSALYLCASSGAETNYGYTFGSGTRLTVV.

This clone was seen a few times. This CDR3 is CASAGQGAWEQYF. DNA for the CDR3: TGTGCCAGCGCCGGACAGGGGGCGTGGGAGCAGTACTTC. The V and J genes are TRBV18 and TRBJ2-7; 11 bases agree with TRBD1. Germline values: CDR1 KGHSH, CDR2 LQKENI. The CDR3 sequence is 13 residues long. The junction had 7 bases not matched to a gene; V was cut back by 8 bases and J by 7 bases.

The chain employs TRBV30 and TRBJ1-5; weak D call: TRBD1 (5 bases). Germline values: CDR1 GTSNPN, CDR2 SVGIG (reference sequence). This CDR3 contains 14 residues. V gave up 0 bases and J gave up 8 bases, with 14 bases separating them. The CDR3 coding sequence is TGTGCCTGGAGTGTCCTTTCGGGGGGTAAGCCCCAGCATTTT. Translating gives CAWSVLSGGKPQHF.

CDR3 residues: CASRTEIIANQPQHF. Here the CDR3 DNA reads TGTGCCAGCAGGACGGAAATTATAGCAAATCAGCCCCAGCATTTT. This chain connects TRBV6-1 to TRBJ1-5, with D hard to call. The V and J ends lost 6 bases and 4 bases respectively, with 16 bases between them. The CDR3 has 15 amino acids. The germline V gene encodes CDR1 MNHNS and CDR2 SASEGT.

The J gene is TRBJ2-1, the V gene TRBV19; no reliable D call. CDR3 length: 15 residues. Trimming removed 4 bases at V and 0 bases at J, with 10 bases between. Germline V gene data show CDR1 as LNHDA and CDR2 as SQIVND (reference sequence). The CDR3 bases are TGTGCCAGTAGTACTACTTGGAGCTCCTACAATGAGCAGTTCTTC. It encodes CASSTTWSSYNEQFF.

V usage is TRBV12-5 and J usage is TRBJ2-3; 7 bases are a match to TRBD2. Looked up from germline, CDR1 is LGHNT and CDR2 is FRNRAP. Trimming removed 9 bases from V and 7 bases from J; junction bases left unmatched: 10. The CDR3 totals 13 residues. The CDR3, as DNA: TGTGCTAGCGGACTAGATCATTCAAATACGCAGTATTTT. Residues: CASGLDHSNTQYF.

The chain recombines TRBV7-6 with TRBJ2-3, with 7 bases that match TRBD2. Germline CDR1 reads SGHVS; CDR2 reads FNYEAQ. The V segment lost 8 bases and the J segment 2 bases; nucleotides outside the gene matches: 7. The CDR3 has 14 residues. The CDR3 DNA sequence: TGTGCCAGCCTACGGGGGGTCGACACAGATACGCAGTATTTT. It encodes CASLRGVDTDTQYF.

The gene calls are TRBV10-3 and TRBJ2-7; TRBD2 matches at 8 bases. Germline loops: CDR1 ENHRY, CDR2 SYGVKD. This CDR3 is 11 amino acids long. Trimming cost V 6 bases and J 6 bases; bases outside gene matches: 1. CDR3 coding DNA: TGTGCCATCAGCGGGGGGGTCGAGCAGTACTTC. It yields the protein CAISGGVEQYF.